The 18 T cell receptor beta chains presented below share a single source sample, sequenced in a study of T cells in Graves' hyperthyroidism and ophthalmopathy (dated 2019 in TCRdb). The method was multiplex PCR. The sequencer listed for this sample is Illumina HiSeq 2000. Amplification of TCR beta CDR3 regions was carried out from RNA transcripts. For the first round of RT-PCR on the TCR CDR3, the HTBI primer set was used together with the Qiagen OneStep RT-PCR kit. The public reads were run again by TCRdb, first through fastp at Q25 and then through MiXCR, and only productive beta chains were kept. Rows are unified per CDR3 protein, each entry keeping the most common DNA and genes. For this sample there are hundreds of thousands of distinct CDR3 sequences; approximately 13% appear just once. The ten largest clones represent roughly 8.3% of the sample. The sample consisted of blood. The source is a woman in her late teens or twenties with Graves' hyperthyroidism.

The CDR3 loop reads CASSSQMNTGELFF. CDR3 nucleotide sequence: TGTGCCAGCAGCTCTCAAATGAACACCGGGGAGCTGTTTTTT. The V call is TRBV11-2, the J call TRBJ2-2; no clear D. The CDR3 length is 14 residues. Trimming pared 4 bases from V and 1 base from J, leaving 7 bases between. Germline V lookup: CDR1 SGHAT, CDR2 FQNNGV.

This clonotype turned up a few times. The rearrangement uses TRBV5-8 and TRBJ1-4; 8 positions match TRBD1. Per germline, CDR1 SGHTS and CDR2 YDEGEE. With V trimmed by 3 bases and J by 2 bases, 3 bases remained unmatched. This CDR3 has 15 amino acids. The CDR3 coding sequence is TGTGCCAGCAGCTACCGGGACAGGACTAATGAAAAACTGTTTTTT. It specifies CASSYRDRTNEKLFF.

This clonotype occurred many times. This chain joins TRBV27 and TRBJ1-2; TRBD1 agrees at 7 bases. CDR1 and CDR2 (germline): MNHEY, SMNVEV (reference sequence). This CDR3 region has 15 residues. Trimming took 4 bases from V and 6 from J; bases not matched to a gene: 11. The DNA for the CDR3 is TGTGCCAGCAGTTCCCGGGACAGAGCTTTGAATGGCTACACCTTC. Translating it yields CASSSRDRALNGYTF.

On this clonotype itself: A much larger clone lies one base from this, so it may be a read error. The CDR3 region has the DNA TGTGCCAGCAGCCAAGTTCTCCATAGCGGAAACACCTTATATTTT. Translation gives CASSQVLHSGNTLYF. This sequence joins TRBV14 and TRBJ1-3; no definite D call. Germline values: CDR1 SGHDN, CDR2 FVKESK. The CDR3 length is 15 residues.

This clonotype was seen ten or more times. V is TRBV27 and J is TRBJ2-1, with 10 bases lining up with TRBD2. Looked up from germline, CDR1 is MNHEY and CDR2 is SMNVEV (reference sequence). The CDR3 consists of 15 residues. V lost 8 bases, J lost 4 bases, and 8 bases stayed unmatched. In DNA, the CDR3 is TGTGCCAGCTTCAAATTAGCGGGAGGTTACAATGAGCAGTTCTTC. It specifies CASFKLAGGYNEQFF.

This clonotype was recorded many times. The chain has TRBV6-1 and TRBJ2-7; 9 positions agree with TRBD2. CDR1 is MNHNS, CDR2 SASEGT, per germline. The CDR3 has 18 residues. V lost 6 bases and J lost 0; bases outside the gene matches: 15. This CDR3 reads CASSSGLGGGELSYEQYF. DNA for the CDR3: TGTGCCAGCAGCAGCGGCCTGGGCGGGGGGGAACTCTCCTACGAGCAGTACTTC.

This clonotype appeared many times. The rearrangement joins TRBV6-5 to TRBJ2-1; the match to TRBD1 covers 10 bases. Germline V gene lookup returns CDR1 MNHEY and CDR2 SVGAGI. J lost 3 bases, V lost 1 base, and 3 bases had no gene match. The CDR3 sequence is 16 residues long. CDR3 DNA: TGTGCCAGCAGTTACTTGGGACAGGGGATCTACAATGAGCAGTTCTTC. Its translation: CASSYLGQGIYNEQFF.

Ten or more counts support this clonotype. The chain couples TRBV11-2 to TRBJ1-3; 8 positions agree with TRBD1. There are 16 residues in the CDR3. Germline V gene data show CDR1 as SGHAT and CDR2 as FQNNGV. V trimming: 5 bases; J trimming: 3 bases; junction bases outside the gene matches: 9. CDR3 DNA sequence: TGTGCCAGCAGCCCAATCGGACAGGGTCATGGAAACACCATATATTTT. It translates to CASSPIGQGHGNTIYF.

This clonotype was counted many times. This CDR3 reads CASSLDRGHYNYGYTF. CDR3 sequence (DNA): TGTGCCAGCAGCTTAGATCGAGGACATTATAACTATGGCTACACCTTC. The chain uses TRBV11-2 and TRBJ1-2; maybe TRBD1 (5 bases). V was trimmed by 0 bases and J by 1 base, leaving 12 bases between them. Germline V gene sequence: CDR1 SGHAT, CDR2 FQNNGV. The CDR3 consists of 16 residues.

CDR3: CASSPQPGLRGDTQYF. CDR3 sequence (DNA): TGTGCCAGCAGCCCGCAACCGGGACTAAGAGGAGATACGCAGTATTTT. V is TRBV7-3 and J is TRBJ2-3; the match to TRBD2 covers 7 bases. Germline V gene sequence: CDR1 SGHTA, CDR2 FQGTGA. The CDR3 runs 16 residues. Unmatched junction bases numbered 13, after V lost 5 bases and J lost 5 bases.

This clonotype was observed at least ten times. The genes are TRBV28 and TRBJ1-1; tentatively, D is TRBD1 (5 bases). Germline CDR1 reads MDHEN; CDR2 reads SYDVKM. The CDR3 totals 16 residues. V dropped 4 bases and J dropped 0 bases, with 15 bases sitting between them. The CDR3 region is CASSSEGGHLNTEAFF. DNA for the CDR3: TGTGCCAGCAGTTCTGAAGGAGGACACTTGAACACTGAAGCTTTCTTT.

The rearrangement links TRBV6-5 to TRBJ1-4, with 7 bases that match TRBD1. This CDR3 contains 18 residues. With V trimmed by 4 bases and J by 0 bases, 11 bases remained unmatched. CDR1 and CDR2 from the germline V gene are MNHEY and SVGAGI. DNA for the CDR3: TGTGCCAGCAGTTCTAACGCAGGGGGGCACTCAACTAATGAAAAACTGTTTTTT. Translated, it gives CASSSNAGGHSTNEKLFF.

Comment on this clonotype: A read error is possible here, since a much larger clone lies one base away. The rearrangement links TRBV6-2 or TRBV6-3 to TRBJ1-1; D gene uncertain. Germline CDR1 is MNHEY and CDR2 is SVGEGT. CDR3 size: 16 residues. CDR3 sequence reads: CASAKGSGLWNTETFF. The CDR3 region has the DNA TGTGCCAGCGCAAAGGGCTCGGGATTGTGGAACACTGAAACTTTCTTT.

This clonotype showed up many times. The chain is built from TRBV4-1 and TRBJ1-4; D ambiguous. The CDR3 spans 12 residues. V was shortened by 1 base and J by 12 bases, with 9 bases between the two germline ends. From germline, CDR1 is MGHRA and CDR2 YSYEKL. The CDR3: CASSQVAWELFF. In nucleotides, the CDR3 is TGCGCCAGCAGCCAAGTAGCTTGGGAACTGTTTTTT.

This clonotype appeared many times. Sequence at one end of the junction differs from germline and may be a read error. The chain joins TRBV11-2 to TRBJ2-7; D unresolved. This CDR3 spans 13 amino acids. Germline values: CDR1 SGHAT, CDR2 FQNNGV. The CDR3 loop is CASSLVLSSEQYF. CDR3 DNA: TGTGCCAGCAGCTTAGTTCTTTCCTCCGAGCAGTACTTC.

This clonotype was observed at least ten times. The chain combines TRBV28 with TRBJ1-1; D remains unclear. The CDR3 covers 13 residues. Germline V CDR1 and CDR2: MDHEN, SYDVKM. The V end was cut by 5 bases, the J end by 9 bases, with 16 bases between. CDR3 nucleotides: TGTGCCAGCAGTCCCTCCCACCAGATCCAAGCTTTCTTT. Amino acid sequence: CASSPSHQIQAFF.

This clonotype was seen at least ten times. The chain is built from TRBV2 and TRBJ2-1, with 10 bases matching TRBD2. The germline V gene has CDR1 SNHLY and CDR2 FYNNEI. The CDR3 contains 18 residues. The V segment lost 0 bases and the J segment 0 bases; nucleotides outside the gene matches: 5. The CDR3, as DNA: TGTGCCAGCAGTGAAGCGACTAGCGGGCTGAGCTCCTACAATGAGCAGTTCTTC. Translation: CASSEATSGLSSYNEQFF.

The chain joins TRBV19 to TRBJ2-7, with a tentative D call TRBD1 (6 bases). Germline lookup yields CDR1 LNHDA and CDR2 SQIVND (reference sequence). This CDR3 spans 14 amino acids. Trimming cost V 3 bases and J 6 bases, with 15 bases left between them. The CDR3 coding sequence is TGTGCCAGTAGTATTAGCAGGGGAGCCCCCGAGCAGTACTTC. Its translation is CASSISRGAPEQYF.